This T cell receptor (beta chain) was recorded in a study of blood T cell repertoires in COVID-19. There are 16 residues in the CDR3. V was pared by 0 bases and J by 4 bases, with 15 bases between. Germline CDR1 reads MNHEY; CDR2 reads SVGEGT. Sequenced by immunoSEQ multiplex PCR; TCRdb stores in-frame clones only, minus some. The sample holds around 300,000 clones, roughly nine tenths seen once. Donors in Cohort 3 who had recovered were those with two negative PCRs, healthcare professional clearance, or resolution of their symptoms. The receptor was isolated from a woman aged 55 to 70 who had recovered from COVID-19. This rearrangement joins TRBV6-2 or TRBV6-3 to TRBJ1-2, with D possibly TRBD1 on 6 matching bases. Material for sequencing was PBMCs or T cells enriched from blood (not recorded which). The CDR3 DNA follows: TGTGCCAGCAGTTACTCGAAAGCCAGGGGCTCCTATGGCTACACCTTC. This translates into CASSYSKARGSYGYTF.